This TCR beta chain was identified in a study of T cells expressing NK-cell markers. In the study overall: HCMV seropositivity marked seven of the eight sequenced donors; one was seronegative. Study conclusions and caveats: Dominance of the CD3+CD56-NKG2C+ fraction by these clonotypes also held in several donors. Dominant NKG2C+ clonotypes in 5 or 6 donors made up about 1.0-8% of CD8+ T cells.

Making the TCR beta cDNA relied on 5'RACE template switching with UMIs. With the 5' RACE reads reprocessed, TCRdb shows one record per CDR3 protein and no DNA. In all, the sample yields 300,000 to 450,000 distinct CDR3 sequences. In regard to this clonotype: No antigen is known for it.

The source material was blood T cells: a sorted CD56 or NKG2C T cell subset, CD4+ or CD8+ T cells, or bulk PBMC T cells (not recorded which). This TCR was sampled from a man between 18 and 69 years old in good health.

The CDR3 sequence: CSARDRKERGGTDTQYF. V usage is TRBV20-1 and J usage is TRBJ2-3; TCRdb returns TRBD2, unconfirmable since there is no DNA. This CDR3 spans 17 amino acids. CDR1 is DFQATT and CDR2 is SNEGSKA in the germline V gene (reference sequence).